The text below deals with one T cell receptor (beta chain). Trimming removed 3 bases at V and 7 bases at J, with 13 bases between. The germline V gene encodes CDR1 SGHVS and CDR2 FNYEAQ. The CDR3 runs to 13 residues. Assay used: immunoSEQ multiplex PCR; TCRdb lists only in-frame clones, some missing. Altogether more than 300,000 clones are present, over 75% being singletons, with the ten largest covering roughly 1.9%. Donors were grouped by their self-reported clinical history. This sample was taken from a study of blood T cell repertoires in COVID-19. The sequence came from a man between 35 and 55 years old in a cohort exposed to, infected with or recovered from COVID-19 (not recorded which). The sequencing input was PBMCs or T cells enriched from blood (not recorded which). This chain links TRBV7-6 with TRBJ2-7; TRBD2 is a possible D gene (6 bases). The CDR3 spells CASSFRRAEEQYF. The CDR3 DNA reads as TGTGCCAGCAGCTTTCGGAGGGCTGAGGAGCAGTACTTC. Based on the CDR3 plus reference TRBV7-6 and TRBJ2-7, the full variable domain is GAGVSQSPRYKVTKRGQDVALRCDPISGHVSLYWYRQALGQGPEFLTYFNYEAQQDKSGLPNDRFSAERPEGSISTLTIQRTEQRDSAMYRCASSFRRAEEQYFGPGTRLTVT.